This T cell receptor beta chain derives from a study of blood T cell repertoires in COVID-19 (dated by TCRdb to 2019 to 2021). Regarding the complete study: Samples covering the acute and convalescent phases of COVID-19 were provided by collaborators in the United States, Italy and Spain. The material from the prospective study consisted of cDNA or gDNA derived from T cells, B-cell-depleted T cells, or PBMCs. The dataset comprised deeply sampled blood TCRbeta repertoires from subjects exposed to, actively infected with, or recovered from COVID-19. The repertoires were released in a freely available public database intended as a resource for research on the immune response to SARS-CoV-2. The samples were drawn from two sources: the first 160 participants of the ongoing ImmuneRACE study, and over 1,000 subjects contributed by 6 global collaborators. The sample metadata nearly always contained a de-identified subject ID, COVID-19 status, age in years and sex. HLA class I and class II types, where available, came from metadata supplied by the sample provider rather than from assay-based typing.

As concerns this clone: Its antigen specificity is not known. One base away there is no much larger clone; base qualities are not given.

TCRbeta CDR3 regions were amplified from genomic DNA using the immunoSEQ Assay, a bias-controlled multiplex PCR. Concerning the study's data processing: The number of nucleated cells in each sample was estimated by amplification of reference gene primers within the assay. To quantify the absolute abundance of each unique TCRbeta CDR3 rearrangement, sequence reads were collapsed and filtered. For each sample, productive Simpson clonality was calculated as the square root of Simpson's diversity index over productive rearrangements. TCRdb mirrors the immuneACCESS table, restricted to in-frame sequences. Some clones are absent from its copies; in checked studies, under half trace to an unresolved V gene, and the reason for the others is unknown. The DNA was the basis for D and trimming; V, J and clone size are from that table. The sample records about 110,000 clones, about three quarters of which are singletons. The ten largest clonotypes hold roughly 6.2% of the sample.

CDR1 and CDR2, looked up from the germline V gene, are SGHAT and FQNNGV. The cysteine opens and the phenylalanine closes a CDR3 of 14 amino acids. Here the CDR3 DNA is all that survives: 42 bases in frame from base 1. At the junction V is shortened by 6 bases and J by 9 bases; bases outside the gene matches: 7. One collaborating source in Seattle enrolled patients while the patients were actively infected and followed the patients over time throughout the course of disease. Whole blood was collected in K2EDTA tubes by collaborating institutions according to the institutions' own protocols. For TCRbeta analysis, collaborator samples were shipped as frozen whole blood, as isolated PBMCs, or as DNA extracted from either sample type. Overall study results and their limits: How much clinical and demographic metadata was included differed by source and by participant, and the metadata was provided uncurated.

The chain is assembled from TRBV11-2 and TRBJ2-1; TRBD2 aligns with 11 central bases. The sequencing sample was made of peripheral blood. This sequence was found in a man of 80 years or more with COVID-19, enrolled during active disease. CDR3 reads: CASSSASGRPEQFF. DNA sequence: TGTGCCAGCAGTTCCGCTAGCGGGAGGCCTGAGCAGTTCTTC.